The 27 T cell receptor beta chains reported below all come from one sample, sequenced in a study of T cell repertoires in cytomegalovirus infection. From the reads, TCRdb called clonotypes with MiXCR, one entry per CDR3 protein. The table lists hundreds of thousands of distinct CDR3 sequences, roughly 24% of them singletons. The sequencing input was CD8+ T cells from PBMCs. Source of these receptors: a human donor in good health (CMV status not recorded). Some clones in this sample may be carry-over from other donors' samples.

In its sample, this clonotype was seen a few times. The chain links TRBV12-3 or TRBV12-4 to TRBJ2-3; TRBD1 is a possible D gene (6 bases). The CDR3 is 15 amino acids. V was clipped by 5 bases and J by 0 bases, with 12 bases between them. The CDR3 loop reads CASSQAGTSTDTQYF. Here the CDR3 DNA reads TGTGCCAGCAGTCAGGCCGGGACAAGCACAGATACGCAGTATTTT.

This clonotype was observed at least ten times. This rearrangement joins TRBV7-2 to TRBJ2-5, with 7 bases that match TRBD2. Germline V gene sequence: CDR1 SGHTA, CDR2 FQGNSA. This CDR3 spans 14 amino acids. Trimming removed 8 bases from V and 4 bases from J; junction bases left unmatched: 10. CDR3 in amino acids: CASDPGRGPETQYF. The CDR3 bases are TGTGCCAGCGACCCGGGGAGGGGTCCAGAGACCCAGTACTTC.

CDR3 region: CASSLKHQLEQFF. In DNA form, the CDR3 reads TGCGCCAGCAGCTTGAAACACCAGCTCGAGCAGTTCTTC. The chain recombines TRBV5-1 with TRBJ2-1; no firm D call. Trimming pared 1 base from V and 10 bases from J, leaving 12 bases between. The CDR3 contains 13 residues. From germline, CDR1 is SGHRS and CDR2 YFSETQ.

Only a few counts were recorded for this clonotype. The rearrangement links TRBV28 to TRBJ1-5; D unclear. The CDR3 runs to 14 residues. V was shortened by 1 base and J by 8 bases, with 12 bases between the two germline ends. The V gene's germline CDR1 is MDHEN and CDR2 SYDVKM. This CDR3 reads CASSLLAGMEPQHF. In DNA form, the CDR3 reads TGTGCCAGCAGTTTATTGGCTGGAATGGAGCCCCAGCATTTT.

This clonotype has a count of ten or more. The chain has TRBV12-3 or TRBV12-4 and TRBJ2-7; D remains unclear. This CDR3 contains 12 residues. V was pared by 3 bases and J by 0 bases, with 3 bases between. CDR3 bases: TGTGCCAGCAGTTTTCACTCCTACGAGCAGTACTTC. Translation: CASSFHSYEQYF.

This clonotype was seen at least ten times. This chain joins TRBV6-1 and TRBJ2-7; D is perhaps TRBD2 (8 bases). CDR1 and CDR2 from the germline V gene are MNHNS and SASEGT. The CDR3 sequence is 15 residues long. Trimming shortened V by 6 bases and J by 2 bases, and 17 bases separated the two germline ends. CDR3 nucleotide sequence: TGTGCCAGCAGCCCCGGGAGGGGGCTTCCCTACGAGCAGTACGTC. Amino acid sequence: CASSPGRGLPYEQYV.

This clonotype has at least ten counts. The chain recombines TRBV29-1 with TRBJ1-1; 10 positions agree with TRBD1. Germline V gene data show CDR1 as SQVTM and CDR2 as ANQGSEA. The CDR3 is made up of 13 amino acids. The ends lost 5 bases at V and 3 bases at J; junction bases unmatched: 3. The CDR3 nucleotides read TGCAGCGTTTCTGGACAGGGGGACACTGAAGCTTTCTTT. Its translation is CSVSGQGDTEAFF.

In its sample, this clonotype was seen a few times. The chain employs TRBV7-2 and TRBJ1-1; no clear D. From germline, CDR1 is SGHTA and CDR2 FQGNSA. V was trimmed by 2 bases and J by 1 base, leaving 8 bases between them. The CDR3 runs 14 residues. CDR3 residues: CASSLNSRNTEAFF. CDR3 coding DNA: TGTGCCAGCAGCTTAAATTCCCGGAACACTGAAGCTTTCTTT.

A word on this clonotype: Possible read error: a much larger clone is one base away. V and J are TRBV7-6 and TRBJ2-3, with D perhaps TRBD1 (6 bases). Germline V lookup: CDR1 SGHVS, CDR2 FNYEAQ. Trimming cost V 4 bases and J 2 bases, with 19 bases left between them. CDR3 length equals 17 residues. This chain's CDR3 is CASSYPPGHGSTDTQYF. DNA of the CDR3: TGTGCCAGCAGCTATCCACCGGGACATGGATCCACAGATACGCAGTATTTT.

This clonotype was observed a handful of times. The chain couples TRBV29-1 to TRBJ2-2; D gene uncertain. The CDR3 runs 14 residues. V lost 4 bases to trimming and J lost 0 bases, with 9 bases between them. Germline CDR1 is SQVTM and CDR2 is ANQGSEA. CDR3 sequence (DNA): TGCAGCGTTGCGGACGGTGCGAACACCGGGGAGCTGTTTTTT. Translating gives CSVADGANTGELFF.

Note on this clonotype: The conserved closing phenylalanine or tryptophan is absent in this CDR3, likely reflecting a read error. This rearrangement joins TRBV2 to TRBJ2-7; D gene unclear. CDR3 length equals 11 residues. The germline V and J ends were trimmed by 8 bases and 0 bases, with 5 bases remaining between them. Germline assignment: CDR1 SNHLY and CDR2 FYNNEI. The CDR3 loop is CASLGSYEQYS. In DNA, the CDR3 is TGTGCCAGCCTGGGCTCCTACGAGCAGTACTCC.

This clonotype was observed many times. This chain links TRBV7-2 with TRBJ1-2; D gene ambiguous. Germline V gene sequence: CDR1 SGHTA, CDR2 FQGNSA. This CDR3 spans 15 amino acids. V shed 0 bases and J shed 0 bases, with 8 bases lying between them. The CDR3 sequence: CASSLAGISNYGYTF. CDR3 nucleotide sequence: TGTGCCAGCAGCTTAGCCGGGATTTCTAACTATGGCTACACCTTC.

This chain links TRBV14 with TRBJ1-6; the D is unclear. Trimming removed 2 bases from V and 0 bases from J, with 5 bases in between. The CDR3 is 15 residues long. In germline, CDR1 is SGHDN, CDR2 FVKESK. The CDR3 region is CASSQFSSYNSPLHF. The CDR3 DNA sequence: TGTGCCAGCAGCCAATTCAGCTCCTATAATTCACCCCTCCACTTT. The entire variable domain, with the rest obtained from reference TRBV14 and TRBJ1-6, is as follows: EAGVTQFPSHSVIEKGQTVTLRCDPISGHDNLYWYRRVMGKEIKFLLHFVKESKQDESGMPNNRFLAERTGGTYSTLKVQPAELEDSGVYFCASSQFSSYNSPLHFGNGTRLTVT.

This clonotype was recorded many times. The gene calls are TRBV7-8 and TRBJ2-1; TRBD2 aligns across 10 bases. Germline loops: CDR1 SGHVS, CDR2 FQNEAQ. Trimming at V came to 7 bases and at J to 7 bases, leaving 4 bases not matched to a gene. This CDR3 contains 13 residues. The CDR3 DNA is TGTGCCAGCATCGGGACTAGCGTGAATGAGCAGTTCTTC. Its translation: CASIGTSVNEQFF.

The chain links TRBV6-2 or TRBV6-3 to TRBJ2-3; no reliable D call. This CDR3 spans 15 amino acids. CDR1 is MNHEY and CDR2 is SVGEGT in the germline V gene. The ends were cut back, 2 bases at V and 4 bases at J, with 13 bases in the middle. CDR3 DNA: TGTGCCAGCAGTTACCCGGGTCTTCCCCCAGATACGCAGTATTTT. Its protein product is CASSYPGLPPDTQYF.

This chain uses TRBV28 with TRBJ1-2; weak D call: TRBD1 (5 bases). The CDR3 loop spans 14 amino acids. The V gene's germline CDR1 is MDHEN and CDR2 SYDVKM. V was clipped by 2 bases and J by 4 bases, with 11 bases between them. CDR3 nucleotides: TGTGCCAGCAGTTTAGGGGGACTGGTCTATGGCTACACCTTC. Its protein product is CASSLGGLVYGYTF.

This clonotype was counted only a few times. The chain uses TRBV5-1 and TRBJ2-7, with TRBD1 identical over 7 bases. This CDR3 is 13 amino acids long. After removal of 0 bases from V and 7 bases from J, the junction contained 4 bases not matched to a gene. Germline V gives CDR1 SGHRS, CDR2 YFSETQ. The CDR3 sequence is CASSLGQGEEQYV. The CDR3 DNA reads TGCGCCAGCAGCTTGGGACAGGGAGAAGAGCAGTACGTC.

This clonotype was observed at least ten times. The chain couples TRBV6-1 to TRBJ2-7, with 8 bases matching TRBD1. The CDR3 runs to 14 residues. The germline gives CDR1 MNHNS, CDR2 SASEGT. V was clipped by 5 bases and J by 4 bases; unmatched bases: 7. The CDR3 protein is CASSYGQGGYEQYV. The DNA of the CDR3 is TGTGCCAGCAGTTATGGACAGGGAGGTTACGAGCAGTACGTC.

In this sample, this clonotype turned up a few times. This sequence joins TRBV5-5 and TRBJ1-3, with no clear D. The CDR3 contains 15 residues. Trimming left V 6 bases short and J 0 bases short, with 13 bases between. From germline, CDR1 is SGHKS and CDR2 YYEKEE (reference sequence). CDR3 bases: TGTGCCAGCACCCCGGAGCGACCCTCTGGAAACACCATATATTTT. Translated, it gives CASTPERPSGNTIYF.

The chain recombines TRBV7-9 with TRBJ1-1; D is undetermined. Germline V gene data show CDR1 as SEHNR and CDR2 as FQNEAQ (reference sequence). With 6 bases removed from V and 1 base from J, the gap between germline ends came to 9 bases. The CDR3 loop spans 13 amino acids. The CDR3 DNA sequence: TGTGCCAGCAGAGTGGCGGGGAACACTGAAGCTTTCTTT. This codes for CASRVAGNTEAFF. The whole variable domain, filled in from reference TRBV7-9 and TRBJ1-1, reads DTGVSQNPRHKITKRGQNVTFRCDPISEHNRLYWYRQTLGQGPEFLTYFQNEAQLEKSRLLSDRFSAERPKGSFSTLEIQRTEQGDSAMYLCASRVAGNTEAFFGQGTRLTVV.

This rearrangement joins TRBV6-1 to TRBJ2-7; D possibly corresponds to TRBD2 (5 bases). Trimming took 4 bases from V and 7 from J, leaving 20 bases between them. The CDR3 is 15 amino acids. Germline CDR1 reads MNHNS; CDR2 reads SASEGT. DNA for the CDR3: TGTGCCAGCAGTGCAAGGGCGTCTACGAGGGAGGAGCAGTACTTC. Translation: CASSARASTREEQYF.

Comments on this clonotype: At one boundary the junction diverges from the germline segment, which might be a read error. The chain has TRBV14 and TRBJ1-2; D not resolved. Germline lookup yields CDR1 SGHDN and CDR2 FVKESK. The CDR3 length is 13 residues. The CDR3 region has the DNA TGTGCCAGCAGCCAAGGAGTTATCTATAGCTACACCTTC. Translated: CASSQGVIYSYTF.

The sample holds a few counts of this clonotype. The V gene is TRBV7-9, the J gene TRBJ1-5; D is unclear. There are 14 residues in the CDR3. V was clipped by 1 base and J by 5 bases, with 9 bases between them. Germline V gives CDR1 SEHNR, CDR2 FQNEAQ (reference sequence). In DNA, the CDR3 is TGTGCCAGCAGCTTAGAGTTTGGAGATCAGCCCCAGCATTTT. This codes for CASSLEFGDQPQHF.

The chain links TRBV7-2 to TRBJ1-2, with 8 bases that match TRBD1. The CDR3 is 17 residues long. The V gene end was trimmed by 1 base and the J gene end by 4 bases; junction bases not matched to a gene: 11. Germline lookup yields CDR1 SGHTA and CDR2 FQGNSA. CDR3 nucleotide sequence: TGTGCCAGCAGCTTAGAAGGCAGGGGGCGGAGAGCCTATGGCTACACCTTC. Its protein product is CASSLEGRGRRAYGYTF.

A word on this clonotype: A much larger clonotype is one base distant, so this may be a read error. This rearrangement joins TRBV7-2 to TRBJ1-1; 8 nucleotides match TRBD1. V trimming: 5 bases; J trimming: 6 bases; junction bases outside the gene matches: 8. The CDR3 spans 14 residues. The V gene's germline CDR1 is SGHTA and CDR2 FQGNSA. The CDR3 sequence: CASSPRTGKSEAFF. For the CDR3, the DNA is TGTGCCAGCAGCCCTAGGACAGGGAAATCTGAAGCTTTCTTT.

Many counts were recorded for this clonotype. This sequence joins TRBV4-1 and TRBJ1-1; no reliable D call. This CDR3 spans 16 amino acids. From germline, CDR1 is MGHRA and CDR2 YSYEKL. Trimming took off 4 bases at V and 0 bases at J, with 15 bases between the two ends. This chain's CDR3 is CASSPLRTEMNTEAFF. The CDR3 DNA reads as TGCGCCAGCAGCCCCCTCAGGACGGAAATGAACACTGAAGCTTTCTTT.

This clonotype occurred a few times. V usage is TRBV27 and J usage is TRBJ1-1, with no clear D. CDR3 length equals 13 residues. Germline-derived CDR1 and CDR2 are MNHEY and SMNVEV (reference sequence). The V end was cut by 6 bases, the J end by 5 bases, with 13 bases between. The CDR3 loop reads CASSYGEDTEAFF. DNA for the CDR3: TGTGCCAGCAGCTACGGGGAAGATACTGAAGCTTTCTTT.